The clone carrying this TCR beta chain was counted many times. What it binds is not known. This sample was included in a study of Graves' ophthalmopathy and Graves' hyperthyroidism. Overall study findings and caveats: Detection in blood was also observed for most expanded thyroid clonotypes above 0.001 frequency.

Amplifying from RNA transcripts, the study obtained TCR beta CDR3 regions. First-round RT-PCR relied on HTBI primers, and a second-round multiplex PCR came next. TCRdb reprocessed the multiplex PCR reads via MiXCR and lists one record per CDR3 protein. The sample has some 400,000 distinct CDR3 sequences, about a sixth seen once; the top ten hold about 1.6%. PBMCs were isolated from a roughly 10 ml sample of fresh peripheral blood. Trimming removed 8 bases from V and 11 bases from J, with 13 bases in between. Germline assignment: CDR1 MDHEN and CDR2 SYDVKM. This CDR3 comprises 11 residues. Sequencing was performed on peripheral blood. The gene calls are TRBV28 and TRBJ1-5; D possibly corresponds to TRBD1 (6 bases). The origin of this receptor is a woman aged 18-29 years with Graves' ophthalmopathy. The CDR3 DNA reads TGTGCCAGCGGGACACATACGGCCCAGCATTTT. It encodes CASGTHTAQHF.